This TCR beta chain came from a study of T-cell reconstitution after alpha-beta-depleted transplantation in children. Study-level points and caveats: Newly made T cells mostly supplied T-cell counts and diversity one year after transplant. Several hundred expanded graft clones reportedly were the source of alpha-beta T cells about two months after transplant.

This clonotype was observed at least ten times. What it recognizes is unknown. Germline lookup yields CDR1 SQVTM and CDR2 ANQGSEA. Trimming shortened V by 6 bases and J by 11 bases, and 16 bases separated the two germline ends. This CDR3 is built from 12 residues. Unique molecular identifiers tagged the TCRbeta library. TCRdb called the PCR reads again in MiXCR, with one record for every CDR3 protein. The table lists some 260,000 distinct CDR3 sequences, roughly a quarter of them singletons. This material consisted of PBMCs, mostly from graft donor cells, taken 360 days after TCRalphabeta/CD19-depleted stem cell transplant. This chain uses TRBV29-1 with TRBJ1-4; D is uncertain. This TCR came from a female patient aged 2-9 years who had a stem cell transplant for congenital amegakaryocytic thrombocytopenia, so the T cells may come from the graft donor. The CDR3: CSVRTRAEKLFF. The CDR3 bases are TGCAGCGTAAGGACCCGCGCCGAGAAACTGTTTTTT.